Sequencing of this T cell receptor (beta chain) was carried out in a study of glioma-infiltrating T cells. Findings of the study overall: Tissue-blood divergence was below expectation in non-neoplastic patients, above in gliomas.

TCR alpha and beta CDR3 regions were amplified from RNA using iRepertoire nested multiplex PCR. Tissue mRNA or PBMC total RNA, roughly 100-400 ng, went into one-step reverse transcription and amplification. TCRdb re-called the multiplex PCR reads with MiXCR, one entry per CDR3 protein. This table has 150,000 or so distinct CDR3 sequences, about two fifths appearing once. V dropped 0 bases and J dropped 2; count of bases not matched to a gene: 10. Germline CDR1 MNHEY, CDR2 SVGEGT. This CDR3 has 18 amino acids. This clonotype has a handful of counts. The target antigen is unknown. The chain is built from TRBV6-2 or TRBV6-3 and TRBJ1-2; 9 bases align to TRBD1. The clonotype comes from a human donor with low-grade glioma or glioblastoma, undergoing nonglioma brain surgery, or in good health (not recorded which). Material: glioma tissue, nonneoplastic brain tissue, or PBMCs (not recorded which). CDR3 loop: CASSYSGTGIGQNYGYTF. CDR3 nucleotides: TGTGCCAGCAGTTACTCTGGGACAGGGATCGGGCAGAACTATGGCTACACCTTC.